This passage covers 24 T cell receptor beta chains from one sample sequenced in a study of blood T cell repertoires in COVID-19. Data came from immunoSEQ multiplex PCR; TCRdb stores just in-frame clones and leaves some out. The data show 120,000 to 150,000 clones, with roughly 88% seen just once and 8% held by the top ten. Sequenced input: peripheral blood. All receptors come from an older woman with COVID-19, enrolled during active disease.

This chain connects TRBV18 to TRBJ2-5; D gene ambiguous. Germline V gene data show CDR1 as KGHSH and CDR2 as LQKENI. V was pared by 6 bases and J by 5 bases, with 10 bases between. This CDR3 comprises 12 residues. The CDR3 spells CASSFTRETQYF. The DNA of the CDR3 is TGTGCCAGCTCCTTTACGAGGGAGACCCAGTACTTC.

The chain carries TRBV19 and TRBJ1-2; a weak D match, TRBD1 (5 bases). The CDR3 loop spans 13 amino acids. Deletions cut 3 bases from V and 8 bases from J, with 13 bases between. CDR1 is LNHDA, CDR2 SQIVND, per germline (reference sequence). This chain's CDR3 is CASSMRRGLGYTF. The CDR3 DNA reads TGTGCCAGTAGTATGAGAAGGGGACTGGGCTACACCTTC.

The gene calls are TRBV30 and TRBJ1-1, with a possible D match to TRBD1 (5 bases). Germline CDR1 reads GTSNPN; CDR2 reads SVGIG (reference sequence). The V end lost 4 bases, the J end lost 2 bases, and 14 bases lay between the germline ends. This CDR3 is built from 14 residues. CDR3 sequence (DNA): TGTGCCTGGAACGGAGGGGAAGGAAACACTGAAGCTTTCTTT. Residues: CAWNGGEGNTEAFF.

V and J are TRBV5-1 and TRBJ2-1; 8 nucleotides agree with TRBD2. There are 17 residues in the CDR3. The V and J ends lost 4 bases and 8 bases, in that order; junction bases with no gene match: 17. CDR1 SGHRS and CDR2 YFSETQ come from the germline V gene. In DNA form, the CDR3 reads TGCGCCAGCAGCCCCTCCCCCGCGGGGGGCCGGGGAGATGAGCAGTTCTTC. Translating gives CASSPSPAGGRGDEQFF. Variable domain in full (rest from reference TRBV5-1 and TRBJ2-1): KAGVTQTPRYLIKTRGQQVTLSCSPISGHRSVSWYQQTPGQGLQFLFEYFSETQRNKGNFPGRFSGRQFSNSRSEMNVSTLELGDSALYLCASSPSPAGGRGDEQFFGPGTRLTVL.

The chain has TRBV6-5 and TRBJ1-1; TRBD1 is a possible D gene (6 bases). The CDR3 is 11 residues long. CDR1 and CDR2 (germline): MNHEY, SVGAGI. Trimming removed 3 bases from V and 8 bases from J, with 7 bases in between. This chain's CDR3 is CASSYDREAFF. The CDR3 nucleotides are TGTGCCAGCAGTTATGACAGGGAAGCTTTCTTT.

J is TRBJ2-3 and V is TRBV7-9, with unresolved D. Germline-derived CDR1 and CDR2 are SEHNR and FQNEAQ (reference sequence). The V gene lost 5 bases and the J gene lost 4 bases, with 10 bases spanning the gap. This CDR3 has 13 amino acids. CDR3 coding DNA: TGTGCCAGCAGCGCCGAGAGCGCAGATACGCAGTATTTT. Translating it yields CASSAESADTQYF.

The J gene is TRBJ2-1, the V gene TRBV12-5, with D tentatively TRBD2 (5 bases). Trimming stripped 6 bases from V and 1 base from J, with 13 bases between. Germline loops: CDR1 LGHNT, CDR2 FRNRAP. The CDR3 has 15 residues. CDR3 in amino acids: CASGPVARSYNEQFF. The CDR3 DNA sequence: TGTGCTAGTGGACCCGTAGCGAGATCCTACAATGAGCAGTTCTTC.

The chain combines TRBV6-4 with TRBJ1-2, with TRBD1 matching over 12 bases. Germline CDR1 MRHNA, CDR2 SNTAGT. After removal of 7 bases from V and 8 bases from J, the junction contained 5 bases not matched to a gene. The CDR3 sequence is 13 residues long. Written as DNA, the CDR3 is TGTGCCAGCAACCCCGGGACAGGGGGCGGCTACACCTTC. Its protein is CASNPGTGGGYTF.

The chain uses TRBV9 and TRBJ1-1, with 8 bases aligning to TRBD1. The V and J ends lost 4 bases and 5 bases, in that order; junction bases with no gene match: 4. There are 13 residues in the CDR3. The germline CDR1 and CDR2 sequences are SGDLS and YYNGEE. The CDR3 region is CASSLDRGTEAFF. For the CDR3, the DNA is TGTGCCAGCAGCCTCGACAGGGGAACTGAAGCTTTCTTT.

V and J are TRBV18 and TRBJ2-3; 10 bases are a match to TRBD2. The V segment lost 0 bases and the J segment 4 bases; nucleotides outside the gene matches: 1. Germline V CDR1 and CDR2: KGHSH, LQKENI. The CDR3 runs to 15 residues. In nucleotides, the CDR3 is TGTGCCAGCTCACCACCGGGACTAGCGCCAGATACGCAGTATTTT. This translates into CASSPPGLAPDTQYF.

In its sample, this clone was seen a few times. The CDR3 protein is CASSGRQGDTYEQYF. CDR3 bases: TGTGCCAGCAGCGGTCGACAGGGCGATACCTACGAGCAGTACTTC. The V call is TRBV2, the J call TRBJ2-7; 7 bases agree with TRBD1. V lost 6 bases to trimming and J lost 2 bases; unmatched junction nucleotides: 10. This CDR3 is built from 15 residues. CDR1 and CDR2 (germline): SNHLY, FYNNEI. Full variable domain (missing parts from reference TRBV2 and TRBJ2-7): EPEVTQTPSHQVTQMGQEVILRCVPISNHLYFYWYRQILGQKVEFLVSFYNNEISEKSEIFDDQFSVERPDGSNFTLKIRSTKLEDSAMYFCASSGRQGDTYEQYFGPGTRLTVT.

This clone has just one count. The CDR3 DNA sequence: TGTGCCAGCTCACCCGCCTCGGGGGAAGAGACCCAGTACTTC. Amino acid sequence: CASSPASGEETQYF. The chain couples TRBV18 to TRBJ2-5, with D possibly being TRBD2 (6 bases). In germline, CDR1 is KGHSH, CDR2 LQKENI. The CDR3 length is 14 residues. The germline V and J ends were trimmed by 3 bases and 3 bases, with 11 bases remaining between them.

The rearrangement joins TRBV7-6 to TRBJ2-5; D call uncertain. Trimming cost V 4 bases and J 1 base, with 16 bases left between them. The germline gives CDR1 SGHVS, CDR2 FNYEAQ. The CDR3 runs 16 residues. The CDR3: CASSSVQISGQETQYF. The CDR3 bases are TGTGCCAGCAGCTCGGTCCAGATTTCGGGCCAAGAGACCCAGTACTTC.

The chain carries TRBV18 and TRBJ1-1; D gene uncertain. V lost 1 base and J 3 bases, leaving 18 bases between the germline ends. CDR3 length equals 17 residues. Germline assignment: CDR1 KGHSH and CDR2 LQKENI. The CDR3 here is CASSPLLSVGSYTEAFF. In DNA, the CDR3 is TGTGCCAGCTCACCACTACTATCGGTCGGGAGTTACACTGAAGCTTTCTTT.

The chain combines TRBV27 with TRBJ2-7, with D possibly TRBD1 on 6 matching bases. This CDR3 region has 13 residues. V was shortened by 5 bases and J by 4 bases, with 12 bases between the two germline ends. The germline CDR1 and CDR2 sequences are MNHEY and SMNVEV (reference sequence). The CDR3 DNA is TGTGCCAGCAGTCCTCTAGGACAGTACGAGCAGTACTTC. Residues: CASSPLGQYEQYF.

As for this clone: At one boundary the junction diverges from the germline segment, which might be a read error. This chain links TRBV25-1 with TRBJ1-2; no definite D call. Germline V gene sequence: CDR1 MGHDK, CDR2 SYGVNS. CDR3 size: 10 residues. The CDR3 protein is CTGALKGYTF. CDR3 in DNA: TGCACGGGAGCTCTGAAGGGCTACACCTTC.

The genes are TRBV5-4 and TRBJ1-2; TRBD1 aligns across 7 bases. The V gene's germline CDR1 is SGHNT and CDR2 YYREEE (reference sequence). The CDR3 has 14 residues. V shed 2 bases, J shed 8 bases, and the junction held 9 bases outside the gene matches. CDR3 protein: CASSFPDRDGGYTF. CDR3 DNA: TGTGCCAGCAGCTTTCCAGACAGGGACGGGGGCTACACCTTC.

This chain links TRBV6-4 with TRBJ1-2, with 9 bases that match TRBD1. Germline values: CDR1 MRHNA, CDR2 SNTAGT. The CDR3 is 14 amino acids. V lost 3 bases, J lost 8 bases, and 7 bases stayed unmatched. In DNA form, the CDR3 reads TGTGCCAGCAGTGAGGGACAGGGCGCCGTGGGCTACACCTTC. This sequence encodes CASSEGQGAVGYTF.

The chain recombines TRBV29-1 with TRBJ2-3, with TRBD2 as a possible D gene (6 bases). The V gene lost 1 base and the J gene lost 1 base, with 9 bases spanning the gap. This CDR3 has 14 amino acids. Per the germline V gene, CDR1 is SQVTM and CDR2 is ANQGSEA. The CDR3 protein is CSVEGGEGTDTQYF. CDR3 coding DNA: TGCAGCGTTGAAGGGGGGGAGGGCACAGATACGCAGTATTTT.

This chain joins TRBV27 and TRBJ1-1, with a tentative D call TRBD1 (6 bases). From germline, CDR1 is MNHEY and CDR2 SMNVEV (reference sequence). The CDR3 is made up of 15 amino acids. Between the trimmed V and J ends, which lost 5 bases and 4 bases, there was a span of 17 bases. CDR3: CASSIGTLRGTEAFF. DNA for the CDR3: TGTGCCAGCAGTATCGGGACATTACGAGGCACTGAAGCTTTCTTT.

This rearrangement joins TRBV7-9 to TRBJ2-3; a weak D match, TRBD2 (5 bases). Trimming stripped 5 bases from V and 5 bases from J, with 26 bases between. Germline lookup yields CDR1 SEHNR and CDR2 FQNEAQ (reference sequence). The CDR3 loop spans 18 amino acids. CDR3 in amino acids: CASSPPGEVSGRLDTQYF. CDR3 nucleotide sequence: TGTGCCAGCAGCCCCCCCGGCGAAGTCTCGGGAAGGTTAGATACGCAGTATTTT.

This clone appeared a single time. The identical CDR3 is also encoded by other nucleotide sequences in the sample. The chain combines TRBV7-8 with TRBJ2-3; 11 bases line up with TRBD2. This CDR3 has 16 residues. V lost 1 base and J lost 5; bases outside the gene matches: 5. CDR1 and CDR2 from the germline V gene are SGHVS and FQNEAQ. The CDR3 DNA reads TGTGCCAGCAGCTTAGTTAGCGGGGGGGCCGTAGATACGCAGTATTTT. Translated: CASSLVSGGAVDTQYF.

CDR3 bases: TGTGCCAGCAGCCAAGACAGGGCCTCCTACGAGCAGTACTTC. This gives the protein CASSQDRASYEQYF. The rearrangement joins TRBV3-1 (or the pseudogene TRBV3-2) to TRBJ2-7, with D perhaps matching TRBD1 (5 bases). The CDR3 covers 14 residues. Trimming pared 0 bases from V and 0 bases from J, leaving 6 bases between. Germline V gene sequence: CDR1 LGHDT, CDR2 YNNKEL (reference sequence).

The V and J genes are TRBV28 and TRBJ1-5; 7 nucleotides match TRBD1. The germline V gene has CDR1 MDHEN and CDR2 SYDVKM. This CDR3 region has 14 residues. After removal of 7 bases from V and 6 bases from J, the junction contained 9 bases not matched to a gene. CDR3 coding DNA: TGTGCCAGCATTAGACAGGGAATGAGTCAGCCCCAGCATTTT. Its translation is CASIRQGMSQPQHF. The whole variable domain, remainder taken from reference TRBV28 and TRBJ1-5, is DVKVTQSSRYLVKRTGEKVFLECVQDMDHENMFWYRQDPGLGLRLIYFSYDVKMKEKGDIPEGYSVSREKKERFSLILESASTNQTSMYLCASIRQGMSQPQHFGDGTRLSIL.